The 11 T cell receptor beta chains below come from one sample, sequenced in a study of T cell repertoires in cytomegalovirus infection. In TCRdb, the reads were re-called with MiXCR into one record per CDR3 protein. The sample carries hundreds of thousands of distinct CDR3 sequences, 15% to 20% recorded once. Source material: PBMCs. The source of these receptors is a human donor in good health (CMV status not recorded). Some clones in this sample may be carry-over from other donors' samples.

This sequence joins TRBV28 and TRBJ1-3; possibly TRBD1 for D (5 bases). The CDR3 extends over 15 amino acids. Trimming took off 2 bases at V and 2 bases at J, with 10 bases between the two ends. In germline, CDR1 is MDHEN, CDR2 SYDVKM. The CDR3 loop is CASSLAQDPGNTIYF. DNA of the CDR3: TGTGCCAGCAGTTTAGCACAGGACCCTGGAAACACCATATATTTT.

This clonotype has a handful of counts. This chain's CDR3 is CASSRGGVQETQYF. The CDR3 DNA sequence: TGTGCCAGCAGCCGGGGGGGGGTCCAAGAGACCCAGTACTTC. The gene calls are TRBV4-2 and TRBJ2-5, with 7 bases that match TRBD2. CDR3 length equals 14 residues. J was trimmed by 1 base and V by 4 bases; bases with no gene match: 3. Germline V CDR1 and CDR2: LGHNA, YNFKEQ.

This chain connects TRBV19 to TRBJ2-3; D is possibly TRBD1 (5 bases). The germline V and J ends were trimmed by 1 base and 8 bases, with 19 bases remaining between them. The germline gives CDR1 LNHDA, CDR2 SQIVND (reference sequence). The CDR3 has 16 amino acids. Here the CDR3 reads CASSIGGANPPVTQYF. The CDR3 DNA sequence: TGTGCCAGTAGTATAGGTGGGGCGAATCCCCCAGTTACGCAGTATTTT.

This clonotype was seen ten or more times. The chain links TRBV19 to TRBJ2-1; the D is unclear. V lost 8 bases to trimming and J lost 3 bases, with 17 bases between them. The CDR3 covers 15 residues. Germline V gives CDR1 LNHDA, CDR2 SQIVND (reference sequence). CDR3 bases: TGTGCCAGTCAGCCAGATAGCCCTTACTACAATGAGCAGTTCTTC. Translation gives CASQPDSPYYNEQFF.

This rearrangement joins TRBV7-2 to TRBJ1-2; weak D call: TRBD1 (5 bases). With 0 bases removed from V and 8 bases from J, the gap between germline ends came to 13 bases. Germline V gene data show CDR1 as SGHTA and CDR2 as FQGNSA. The CDR3 sequence is 14 residues long. The CDR3 protein is CASSLAGPLMGYTF. In nucleotides, the CDR3 is TGTGCCAGCAGCTTAGCGGGACCGCTCATGGGCTACACCTTC.

The chain has TRBV18 and TRBJ2-3; D is uncertain. Germline lookup yields CDR1 KGHSH and CDR2 LQKENI. V shed 0 bases and J shed 5 bases, with 6 bases lying between them. This CDR3 has 13 residues. The DNA for the CDR3 is TGTGCCAGCTCACCACCGGTTGTAGATACGCAGTATTTT. Translating it yields CASSPPVVDTQYF.

The V and J genes are TRBV20-1 and TRBJ2-1; TRBD2 agrees at 12 bases. Germline CDR1 DFQATT, CDR2 SNEGSKA (reference sequence). The CDR3 is made up of 19 amino acids. Trimming took 1 base from V and 5 from J; bases not matched to a gene: 15. The CDR3 nucleotides are TGCAGTGCTAGAGTTTCTAGCGGGGGGGTGGGGGTGGGGAACAATGAGCAGTTCTTC. Amino acid sequence: CSARVSSGGVGVGNNEQFF.

This clonotype has more than one count but fewer than ten. This chain uses TRBV5-5 with TRBJ2-1; 7 positions agree with TRBD1. Germline-derived CDR1 and CDR2 are SGHKS and YYEKEE (reference sequence). The CDR3 has 14 residues. The J segment lost 5 bases and the V segment lost 2 bases, leaving 4 bases of the junction unmatched. The CDR3 loop is CASSFRDSDNEQFF. The CDR3 nucleotides read TGTGCCAGCAGCTTCCGGGACAGCGACAATGAGCAGTTCTTC.

The chain employs TRBV4-2 and TRBJ1-2; D remains ambiguous. V gave up 0 bases and J gave up 4 bases, with 12 bases separating them. There are 15 residues in the CDR3. Germline-derived CDR1 and CDR2 are LGHNA and YNFKEQ. CDR3 loop: CASSQEVTQLYGYTF. For the CDR3, the DNA is TGTGCCAGCAGCCAAGAGGTGACGCAGCTCTATGGCTACACCTTC.

This clonotype appeared many times. The chain employs TRBV7-9 and TRBJ1-1, with D maybe TRBD1 (6 bases). Germline assignment: CDR1 SEHNR and CDR2 FQNEAQ (reference sequence). The V and J ends lost 2 bases and 4 bases respectively, with 11 bases between them. This CDR3 is 14 amino acids long. The DNA of the CDR3 is TGTGCCAGCAGCTTACAGGGGTCGACCACTGAAGCTTTCTTT. As protein: CASSLQGSTTEAFF.

This clonotype was observed a few times. The chain is built from TRBV18 and TRBJ1-5; the match to TRBD1 covers 7 bases. The CDR3 loop spans 17 amino acids. Germline assignment: CDR1 KGHSH and CDR2 LQKENI. V lost 2 bases, J lost 5 bases, and 12 bases stayed unmatched. CDR3 region: CASSPIRQGWEDQPQHF. The CDR3 bases are TGTGCCAGCTCACCAATACGACAGGGTTGGGAGGATCAGCCCCAGCATTTT.